This T cell receptor beta chain was profiled in a study of blood T cell repertoires in COVID-19. Whole-study context: The origin of the acute and convalescent COVID-19 samples was the United States, Italy and Spain. Nucleic acid was either cDNA or gDNA, and it came from T cells, B-cell-depleted T cells, or PBMCs.

In the authors' methods: Nucleated cell number was recorded as an estimate derived from reference gene primer amplification. Produced via immunoSEQ multiplex PCR; TCRdb's table is partial and in-frame only. That table furnishes V, J and clone size, whereas the DNA furnished D and trimming. The sample consists of 150,000 or so clones, 70% to 90% of them appearing once. The TCR originated in a woman aged 70 to 79 with acute or convalescent COVID-19. Specimen: peripheral blood.

The CDR3 sequence: CAISEAAGVGGYTF. In DNA form, the CDR3 reads TGTGCCATCAGTGAAGCGGCAGGGGTCGGTGGCTACACCTTC. The chain combines TRBV10-3 with TRBJ1-2; tentatively, D is TRBD1 (6 bases). V shed 3 bases and J shed 7 bases, with 15 bases lying between them. This CDR3 is 14 amino acids long. The germline V gene has CDR1 ENHRY and CDR2 SYGVKD.